The present T cell receptor (beta chain) was sequenced within a study of blood T cell repertoires in COVID-19. Per the original methods: Reference gene primer amplification yielded estimated nucleated cell counts. Assay: immunoSEQ multiplex PCR; the TCRdb copy retains only in-frame clones and omits some. D and trimming were read from the DNA, whereas the V and J calls and clone size are those reported in that table. Of fewer than 350,000 clones in the sample, 86% were seen once. V lost 0 bases to trimming and J lost 6 bases, with 19 bases between them. Germline V CDR1 and CDR2: LGHNA, YNFKEQ. This CDR3 is 17 amino acids long.

This sequence was found in a woman aged 25 to 39 with COVID-19, enrolled during active disease. J is TRBJ2-3 and V is TRBV4-2; D possibly corresponds to TRBD2 (7 bases). Material for sequencing was peripheral blood. CDR3 loop: CASSQDGGGGVLDTQYF. CDR3 coding DNA: TGTGCCAGCAGCCAAGATGGTGGCGGGGGCGTACTCGATACGCAGTATTTT.